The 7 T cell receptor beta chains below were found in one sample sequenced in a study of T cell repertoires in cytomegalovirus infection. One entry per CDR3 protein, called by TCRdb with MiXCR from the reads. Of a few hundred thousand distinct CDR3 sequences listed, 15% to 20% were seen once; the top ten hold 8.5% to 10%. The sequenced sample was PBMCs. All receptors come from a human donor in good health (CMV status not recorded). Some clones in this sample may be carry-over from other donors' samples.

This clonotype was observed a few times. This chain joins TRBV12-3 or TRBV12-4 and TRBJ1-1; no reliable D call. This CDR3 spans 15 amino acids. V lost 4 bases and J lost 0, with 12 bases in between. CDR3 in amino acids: CASSSPSTMNTEAFF. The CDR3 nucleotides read TGTGCCAGCAGTTCCCCGTCGACTATGAACACTGAAGCTTTCTTT.

DNA of the CDR3: TGTGCCAGCATGGTGGGAACCTATAATTCACCCCTCCACTTT. It encodes CASMVGTYNSPLHF. This sequence joins TRBV27 and TRBJ1-6; D is unclear. V gave up 7 bases and J gave up 2 bases, with 9 bases separating them. Per germline, CDR1 MNHEY and CDR2 SMNVEV (reference sequence). The CDR3 has 14 residues.

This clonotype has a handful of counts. CDR3 sequence (DNA): TGCGCCAGCAGCCAAGAACCGGGACGAAACTACGAGCAGTACTTC. Its protein is CASSQEPGRNYEQYF. The V call is TRBV4-1, the J call TRBJ2-7; D possibly matches TRBD1 or TRBD2 (5 bases each). From germline, CDR1 is MGHRA and CDR2 YSYEKL. This CDR3 has 15 amino acids. Trimming removed 0 bases at V and 3 bases at J, with 12 bases between.

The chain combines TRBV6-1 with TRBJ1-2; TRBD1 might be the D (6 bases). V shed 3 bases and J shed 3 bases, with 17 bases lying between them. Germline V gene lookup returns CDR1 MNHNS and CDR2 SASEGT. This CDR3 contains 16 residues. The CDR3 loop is CASSEFEGGEYYGYTF. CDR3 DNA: TGTGCCAGCAGTGAGTTCGAGGGGGGCGAATACTATGGCTACACCTTC.

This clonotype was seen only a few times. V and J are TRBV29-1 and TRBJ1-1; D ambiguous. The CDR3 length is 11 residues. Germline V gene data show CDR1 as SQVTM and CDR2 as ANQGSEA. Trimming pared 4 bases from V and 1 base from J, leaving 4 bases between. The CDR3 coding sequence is TGCAGCGTTGTCACGAACACTGAAGCTTTCTTT. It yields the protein CSVVTNTEAFF.

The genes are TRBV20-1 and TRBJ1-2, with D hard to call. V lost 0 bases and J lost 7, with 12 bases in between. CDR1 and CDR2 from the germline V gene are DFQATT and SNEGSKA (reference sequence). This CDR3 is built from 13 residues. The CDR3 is CSARDRGSRGYTF. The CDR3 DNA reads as TGCAGTGCTAGAGACCGGGGTAGCCGTGGCTACACCTTC.

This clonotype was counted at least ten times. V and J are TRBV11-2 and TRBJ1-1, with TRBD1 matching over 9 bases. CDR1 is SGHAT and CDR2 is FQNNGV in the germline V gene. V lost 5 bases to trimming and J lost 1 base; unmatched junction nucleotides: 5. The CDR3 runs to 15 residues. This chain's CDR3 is CASSPSDRGNTEAFF. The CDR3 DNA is TGTGCCAGCAGCCCCTCGGACAGGGGGAACACTGAAGCTTTCTTT.